This TCR beta chain emerged from a study of T cells in Graves' hyperthyroidism and ophthalmopathy. Study-wide findings and caveats: The model predicted ophthalmopathy a median roughly 6.5 months before onset. Most thyroid clonotypes with frequency above 0.001 were detected in blood.

Remarks on this clonotype: The target antigen is unknown.

Reasons for excluding patients were uncontrolled infection, other autoimmune disease, pregnancy or lactation. Fresh peripheral blood, 10 ml, yielded the PBMCs. The CDR3 totals 16 residues. Germline V CDR1 and CDR2: MNHEY, SVGAGI. Unmatched junction bases numbered 7, after V lost 0 bases and J lost 6 bases. Authors of the study amplified TCR beta CDR3 regions from RNA transcripts. An initial round of RT-PCR targeting the TCR CDR3 relied on the HTBI primer set. TCRdb recomputed calls from the multiplex PCR reads with MiXCR, one row per CDR3 protein. The sample records approximately 590,000 distinct CDR3 sequences, approximately 14% being singletons.

The chain employs TRBV6-5 and TRBJ2-1, with TRBD1 identical over 8 bases. The sequencing sample was made of blood. The sequence was collected from a woman aged 25-40 years with Graves' hyperthyroidism. In nucleotides, the CDR3 is TGTGCCAGCAGTTACTCGACAGGGGTAGGGGGCAATGAGCAGTTCTTC. Amino acids: CASSYSTGVGGNEQFF.